The next 29 T cell receptor beta chains were all read from a single sample in a study of shared clonotypes between healthy human individuals. Clones were sequenced by immunoSEQ multiplex PCR, and TCRdb holds only the in-frame ones, with some missing. The repertoire holds over a million clones, with roughly 96% as singletons. Sequenced input: naive CD4+ T cells sorted from blood. The sample's subset: CD45RA+ positively selected. The source of these receptors is a man younger than 40 in good health.

The V call is TRBV7-6, the J call TRBJ2-1, with 7 bases identical to TRBD2. The V gene's germline CDR1 is SGHVS and CDR2 FNYEAQ. Trimming cost V 5 bases and J 11 bases; bases outside gene matches: 9. The CDR3 loop spans 13 amino acids. The CDR3: CASSRVPSGQQFF. Here the CDR3 DNA reads TGTGCCAGCAGCCGCGTACCTAGCGGTCAGCAGTTCTTC.

This clone was found once. This sequence joins TRBV6-4 and TRBJ2-1; D may correspond to TRBD1 or TRBD2 (5 bases each). The V end lost 3 bases, the J end lost 8 bases, and 20 bases lay between the germline ends. The length of the CDR3 is 16 residues. Germline CDR1 and CDR2: MRHNA and SNTAGT. CDR3 in amino acids: CASSELGGANPHEQFF. In nucleotides, the CDR3 is TGTGCCAGCAGTGAGCTTGGGGGAGCTAATCCCCATGAGCAGTTCTTC.

About this clone: In the same sample, other DNA sequences code for this CDR3. The chain joins TRBV5-1 to TRBJ2-5; 10 bases agree with TRBD1. V lost 1 base, J lost 2 bases, and 2 bases stayed unmatched. The germline V gene encodes CDR1 SGHRS and CDR2 YFSETQ. The CDR3 has 15 residues. CDR3 in DNA: TGCGCCAGCAGCTTGTGGGGACAGGGGCAAGAGACCCAGTACTTC. It specifies CASSLWGQGQETQYF.

The gene calls are TRBV10-1 and TRBJ2-7; TRBD1 aligns across 8 bases. J was trimmed by 4 bases and V by 3 bases; bases with no gene match: 8. The CDR3 covers 15 residues. Germline CDR1 reads WNHNN; CDR2 reads SYGVQD (reference sequence). DNA of the CDR3: TGCGCCAGCAGTGACACCGGGACAGGCCTATACGAGCAGTACTTC. It yields the protein CASSDTGTGLYEQYF.

Regarding this clone: A junction boundary mismatches the germline segment, possibly from a read error. CDR3 bases: TGCGGTGGTGGTAGCGGATGCACAGATACGCAGTATTTT. It encodes CGGGSGCTDTQYF. V gene TRBV6-7 combines with J gene TRBJ2-3; possible D gene TRBD2, 6 bases. TRBV6-7 qualifies as an ORF whose function is uncertain. The CDR3 sequence is 13 residues long.

The V call is TRBV6-5, the J call TRBJ2-1, with D possibly TRBD1 on 6 matching bases. This CDR3 is built from 14 residues. CDR1 and CDR2 from the germline V gene are MNHEY and SVGAGI. Between the trimmed V and J ends, which lost 6 bases and 0 bases, there was a span of 9 bases. The CDR3 is CASSLRGSYNEQFF. For the CDR3, the DNA is TGTGCCAGCAGCCTCAGGGGCTCCTACAATGAGCAGTTCTTC.

The V call is TRBV6-1, the J call TRBJ1-5; D unresolved. CDR3 length equals 12 residues. Germline V lookup: CDR1 MNHNS, CDR2 SASEGT. Trimming cost V 4 bases and J 3 bases, with 4 bases left between them. The CDR3 spells CASSGPNQPQHF. CDR3 DNA sequence: TGTGCCAGCAGTGGCCCCAATCAGCCCCAGCATTTT.

The chain is built from TRBV28 and TRBJ1-1; D uncertain. Looked up from germline, CDR1 is MDHEN and CDR2 is SYDVKM. The CDR3 has 13 residues. With 5 bases removed from V and 2 bases from J, the gap between germline ends came to 9 bases. In nucleotides, the CDR3 is TGTGCCAGCAGTCGCCCAGGCAACACTGAAGCTTTCTTT. Its protein product is CASSRPGNTEAFF.

The chain employs TRBV9 and TRBJ1-3; D gene uncertain. The germline gives CDR1 SGDLS, CDR2 YYNGEE. The CDR3 sequence is 16 residues long. With 4 bases removed from V and 0 bases from J, the gap between germline ends came to 14 bases. Here the CDR3 reads CASSRSTDRSGNTIYF. For the CDR3, the DNA is TGTGCCAGCAGCCGCTCTACGGACCGCTCTGGAAACACCATATATTTT.

This chain connects TRBV4-1 to TRBJ2-2, with 7 nucleotides matching TRBD1. Germline CDR1 reads MGHRA; CDR2 reads YSYEKL. The CDR3 has 16 amino acids. V lost 3 bases, J lost 5 bases, and 9 bases stayed unmatched. DNA for the CDR3: TGCGCCAGCAGCCATCGGCGTGGGACAGCGACCGGGGAGCTGTTTTTT. Translating it yields CASSHRRGTATGELFF.

The genes are TRBV5-1 and TRBJ1-1; D possibly corresponds to TRBD1 (6 bases). Germline V gene sequence: CDR1 SGHRS, CDR2 YFSETQ. The ends were cut back, 0 bases at V and 0 bases at J, with 12 bases in the middle. The CDR3 is 16 amino acids. The CDR3, as DNA: TGCGCCAGCAGCTTGGCCACAGGGTCCATGAACACTGAAGCTTTCTTT. Residues: CASSLATGSMNTEAFF.

As DNA, the CDR3 is TGTGCCAGCAGCTTTGGAGTGGGTGAAAAACTGTTTTTT. It encodes CASSFGVGEKLFF. The genes are TRBV11-2 and TRBJ1-4; D remains ambiguous. This CDR3 region has 13 residues. Germline CDR1 SGHAT, CDR2 FQNNGV. With 3 bases removed from V and 7 bases from J, the gap between germline ends came to 9 bases.

The V call is TRBV6-5, the J call TRBJ2-7; D might be TRBD1 or TRBD2, each matching 5 bases. V was clipped by 2 bases and J by 3 bases, with 17 bases between them. The CDR3 runs 16 residues. CDR1 is MNHEY, CDR2 SVGAGI, per germline. CDR3 sequence (DNA): TGTGCCAGCAGTTACATGGTCGGGACCAGACACTACGAGCAGTACTTC. Translated, it gives CASSYMVGTRHYEQYF.

The chain employs TRBV11-2 and TRBJ2-7, with a tentative D call TRBD1 (5 bases). The CDR3 is made up of 14 amino acids. Germline V gene lookup returns CDR1 SGHAT and CDR2 FQNNGV. V shed 2 bases and J shed 3 bases, with 11 bases lying between them. The CDR3 DNA reads TGTGCCAGCAGCTTATCGGACGGACACTACGAGCAGTACTTC. Translating gives CASSLSDGHYEQYF.

The J gene is TRBJ2-5, the V gene TRBV18; D is uncertain. This CDR3 region has 14 residues. V lost 3 bases to trimming and J lost 4 bases, with 12 bases between them. The germline gives CDR1 KGHSH, CDR2 LQKENI. In DNA, the CDR3 is TGTGCCAGCTCACCTACTATGGCCGTAGAGACCCAGTACTTC. This encodes CASSPTMAVETQYF.

This sequence joins TRBV27 and TRBJ2-1; D ambiguous. In germline, CDR1 is MNHEY, CDR2 SMNVEV (reference sequence). CDR3 size: 16 residues. V was cut by 0 bases and J by 2 bases, with 11 bases left in between. In DNA, the CDR3 is TGTGCCAGCAGTTTATCGGCGTATAAGGCCTACAATGAGCAGTTCTTC. This codes for CASSLSAYKAYNEQFF.

The J gene is TRBJ1-1, the V gene TRBV19; 9 bases fit TRBD1. From germline, CDR1 is LNHDA and CDR2 SQIVND (reference sequence). V was clipped by 4 bases and J by 2 bases; unmatched bases: 11. The CDR3 runs 17 residues. The CDR3 sequence: CASSRGKQGASNTEAFF. The CDR3 region has the DNA TGTGCCAGTAGTAGGGGAAAACAGGGGGCATCAAACACTGAAGCTTTCTTT.

This clone was counted a single time. The chain is built from TRBV7-9 and TRBJ2-3; 7 bases fit TRBD1. Losses at the gene ends were 5 bases for V and 6 bases for J; bases not matched to a gene: 8. Per the germline V gene, CDR1 is SEHNR and CDR2 is FQNEAQ (reference sequence). The CDR3 totals 14 residues. In DNA form, the CDR3 reads TGTGCCAGCAGCATACGACAGGGATTGGATACGCAGTATTTT. Translating gives CASSIRQGLDTQYF.

The chain uses TRBV9 and TRBJ1-2; D gene ambiguous. V was clipped by 0 bases and J by 5 bases, with 17 bases between them. Germline V gene lookup returns CDR1 SGDLS and CDR2 YYNGEE. The CDR3 sequence is 16 residues long. In DNA, the CDR3 is TGTGCCAGCAGCGTAGAGGTGGGAACCCCCCCGTATGGCTACACCTTC. It specifies CASSVEVGTPPYGYTF. Filled out from reference TRBV9 and TRBJ1-2, the complete variable domain reads DSGVTQTPKHLITATGQRVTLRCSPRSGDLSVYWYQQSLDQGLQFLIQYYNGEERAKGNILERFSAQQFPDLHSELNLSSLELGDSALYFCASSVEVGTPPYGYTFGSGTRLTVV.

For the CDR3, the DNA is TGCGCCAGCAGTTCCGGGACTAGCGGAGAAGAGACCCAGTACTTC. Residues: CASSSGTSGEETQYF. The gene calls are TRBV10-2 and TRBJ2-5; TRBD2 agrees at 11 bases. Germline trimming cut 5 bases from V and 3 bases from J; bases unmatched to any gene: 5. There are 15 residues in the CDR3. Germline-derived CDR1 and CDR2 are WSHSY and SAAADI.

This chain links TRBV6-1 with TRBJ2-1, with a weak D call TRBD1 (7 bases). The CDR3 length is 15 residues. Germline V gene data show CDR1 as MNHNS and CDR2 as SASEGT. Between the trimmed V and J ends, which lost 1 base and 6 bases, there was a span of 13 bases. For the CDR3, the DNA is TGTGCCAGCAGTGAAGGTCCCCAGGGGGGCAATGAGCAGTTCTTC. It specifies CASSEGPQGGNEQFF.

A single count supports this clone. The V gene is TRBV28, the J gene TRBJ2-7; 13 bases map to TRBD2. There are 15 residues in the CDR3. V was pared by 4 bases and J by 6 bases, with 6 bases of the junction left unmatched. The germline V gene encodes CDR1 MDHEN and CDR2 SYDVKM. The CDR3: CASSSTSGRAGEQYF. In DNA, the CDR3 is TGTGCCAGCAGTTCAACTAGCGGGAGGGCCGGCGAGCAGTACTTC.

For this clone: This specimen includes other DNA sequences encoding the same CDR3. The chain recombines TRBV10-1 with TRBJ1-1; D unresolved. V was shortened by 0 bases and J by 1 base, with 3 bases between the two germline ends. The CDR3 has 13 amino acids. Germline V gene data show CDR1 as WNHNN and CDR2 as SYGVQD (reference sequence). The CDR3 loop is CASSESGNTEAFF. CDR3 bases: TGCGCCAGCAGTGAGTCGGGGAACACTGAAGCTTTCTTT.

For this clone: A junction end diverges from the germline sequence, so it may reflect a read error. The CDR3 nucleotides are TGTGCTTGGAACAGGGGGCCGCAACAAGAGACCCAGTACTTC. This codes for CAWNRGPQQETQYF. This chain connects TRBV30 to TRBJ2-5, with 9 bases lining up with TRBD1. This CDR3 comprises 14 residues. Germline loops: CDR1 GTSNPN, CDR2 SVGIG (reference sequence). The complete variable domain, with remaining parts taken from reference TRBV30 and TRBJ2-5, reads SQTIHQWPATLVQPVGSPLSLECTVEGTSNPNLYWYRQAAGRGLQLLFYSVGIGQISSEVPQNLSASRPQDRQFILSSKKLLLSDSGFYLCAWNRGPQQETQYFGPGTRLLVL.

The V call is TRBV5-6, the J call TRBJ2-5, with 7 bases lining up with TRBD2. The CDR3 extends over 15 amino acids. Trimming cost V 5 bases and J 2 bases; bases outside gene matches: 9. Germline CDR1 reads SGHDT; CDR2 reads YYEEEE. CDR3 residues: CASRNQQRGQETQYF. The DNA of the CDR3 is TGTGCCAGCAGAAACCAGCAGCGGGGTCAAGAGACCCAGTACTTC.

The chain couples TRBV5-1 to TRBJ1-1; D unclear. The V end lost 0 bases, the J end lost 3 bases, and 15 bases lay between the germline ends. Germline-derived CDR1 and CDR2 are SGHRS and YFSETQ. The CDR3 runs 16 residues. This chain's CDR3 is CASSLGMGISDTEAFF. As DNA, the CDR3 is TGCGCCAGCAGCTTGGGAATGGGGATCTCCGACACTGAAGCTTTCTTT.

The chain has TRBV25-1 and TRBJ1-2; 8 bases line up with TRBD1. Germline V gene data show CDR1 as MGHDK and CDR2 as SYGVNS. The CDR3 covers 15 residues. V shed 5 bases and J 8 bases; nucleotides not matched to a gene: 13. The CDR3 loop reads CASSLIGTGGVGYTF. In nucleotides, the CDR3 is TGTGCCAGCAGTCTCATCGGCACAGGGGGGGTGGGCTACACCTTC.

This clone was found once. The V and J genes are TRBV11-2 and TRBJ2-7; 10 bases match TRBD2. The CDR3 covers 18 residues. Germline V gives CDR1 SGHAT, CDR2 FQNNGV. J gave up 4 bases and V 5 bases, and 17 bases lay outside the gene matches. The CDR3 bases are TGTGCCAGCAGCCCCGGGGGGGGCCTAGCGGGAGTAATTTACGAGCAGTACTTC. The encoded protein is CASSPGGGLAGVIYEQYF.

The chain couples TRBV7-9 to TRBJ2-3; D uncertain. The germline CDR1 and CDR2 sequences are SEHNR and FQNEAQ (reference sequence). The CDR3 runs to 15 residues. Trimming removed 1 base at V and 4 bases at J, with 12 bases between. The CDR3 loop reads CASSLVGYRADTQYF. CDR3 DNA: TGTGCCAGCAGCTTAGTGGGATATCGGGCAGATACGCAGTATTTT.